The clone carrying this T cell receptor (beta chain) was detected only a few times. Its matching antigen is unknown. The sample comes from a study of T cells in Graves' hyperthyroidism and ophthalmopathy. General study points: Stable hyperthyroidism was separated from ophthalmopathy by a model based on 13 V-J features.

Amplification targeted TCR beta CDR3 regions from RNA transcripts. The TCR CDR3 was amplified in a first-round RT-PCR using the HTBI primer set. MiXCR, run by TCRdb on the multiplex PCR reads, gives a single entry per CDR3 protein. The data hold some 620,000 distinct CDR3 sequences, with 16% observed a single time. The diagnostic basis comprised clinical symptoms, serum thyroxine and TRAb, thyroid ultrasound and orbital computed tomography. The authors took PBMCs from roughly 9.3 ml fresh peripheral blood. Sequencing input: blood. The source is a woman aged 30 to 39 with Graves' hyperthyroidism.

The CDR3 loop reads CSANSGDSYEQYF. CDR3 DNA sequence: TGCAGTGCCAATAGCGGTGACTCCTACGAGCAGTACTTC. V and J are TRBV20-1 and TRBJ2-7; weak D call: TRBD2 (6 bases). The CDR3 totals 13 residues. V lost 6 bases, J lost 0 bases, and 12 bases lay in between. Germline V CDR1 and CDR2: DFQATT, SNEGSKA (reference sequence).